A single sample gave rise to the 8 T cell receptor beta chains below, sequenced in a study of T-cell memory formation after mild COVID-19. Each CDR3 protein is one row after TCRdb ran MiXCR on the 5' RACE reads. The data hold more than 150,000 distinct CDR3 sequences, with around 20% observed a single time. Material for sequencing was PBMCs or a T cell subset sorted from them (not recorded which). These receptors were collected from a man between 18 and 35 years old who had mild COVID-19 (a few samples of this study predate the infection). Cell type and time point are not known.

This clonotype appeared a few times. The V and J genes are TRBV6-2 or TRBV6-3 and TRBJ1-6; 9 nucleotides match TRBD1. The germline V gene has CDR1 MNHEY and CDR2 SVGEGT. This CDR3 comprises 17 residues. V was clipped by 5 bases and J by 8 bases; unmatched bases: 13. The CDR3 spells CASSLNIGQGQDSPLHF. Here the CDR3 DNA reads TGTGCCAGCAGTCTAAACATCGGACAGGGGCAGGATTCACCCCTCCACTTT.

The rearrangement links TRBV5-8 to TRBJ1-1; 7 bases match TRBD1. Germline CDR1 and CDR2: SGHTS and YDEGEE. There are 14 residues in the CDR3. Trimming removed 6 bases from V and 7 bases from J; junction bases left unmatched: 12. The CDR3 nucleotides read TGTGCCAGCACCCCTCGCTCCCAGGGGGTTGAAGCTTTCTTT. Translating gives CASTPRSQGVEAFF. The whole variable domain, filled in from reference TRBV5-8 and TRBJ1-1, reads EAGVTQSPTHLIKTRGQQATLRCSPISGHTSVYWYQQALGLGLQFLLWYDEGEERNRGNFPPRFSGRQFPNYSSELNVNALELEDSALYLCASTPRSQGVEAFFGQGTRLTVV.

The gene calls are TRBV28 and TRBJ1-1, with TRBD1 identical over 7 bases. The CDR3 is 15 residues long. Germline V CDR1 and CDR2: MDHEN, SYDVKM. J lost 1 base, V lost 5 bases, and 7 bases had no gene match. The CDR3 nucleotides read TGTGCCAGCAGTCCCACCGGGACAGCGAACACTGAAGCTTTCTTT. The encoded protein is CASSPTGTANTEAFF. Looking up the rest from reference TRBV28 and TRBJ1-1 gives the full variable domain: DVKVTQSSRYLVKRTGEKVFLECVQDMDHENMFWYRQDPGLGLRLIYFSYDVKMKEKGDIPEGYSVSREKKERFSLILESASTNQTSMYLCASSPTGTANTEAFFGQGTRLTVV.

This clonotype was detected many times. The chain employs TRBV4-3 and TRBJ2-3; unclear D gene. The CDR3 loop spans 16 amino acids. Germline CDR1 LGHNA, CDR2 YSLEER. Trimming took 1 base from V and 1 from J, leaving 12 bases between them. The CDR3 protein is CASSQVLLEGTDTQYF. The CDR3, as DNA: TGCGCCAGCAGCCAAGTGCTCCTAGAGGGCACAGATACGCAGTATTTT.

This sequence joins TRBV25-1 and TRBJ1-6; no definite D call. Trimming removed 3 bases from V and 7 bases from J, with 13 bases in between. CDR3 length: 15 residues. Per germline, CDR1 MGHDK and CDR2 SYGVNS. CDR3 in DNA: TGTGCCAGCAGTGAGGGGTCCGGGAGAAATTCACCCCTCCACTTT. Its translation is CASSEGSGRNSPLHF.

This clonotype was detected a few times. This chain joins TRBV20-1 and TRBJ1-4; weak D call: TRBD1 (5 bases). CDR1 and CDR2 (germline): DFQATT, SNEGSKA (reference sequence). Deletions cut 6 bases from V and 8 bases from J, with 22 bases between. CDR3 length equals 15 residues. This chain's CDR3 is CSAPLGGGAREKLFF. CDR3 coding DNA: TGCAGTGCCCCGCTGGGGGGGGGTGCGAGGGAAAAACTGTTTTTT.

There are a few counts of this clonotype. The V call is TRBV6-6, the J call TRBJ1-4, with D perhaps matching TRBD1 (6 bases). V was clipped by 6 bases and J by 4 bases, with 12 bases between them. The CDR3 is 14 residues long. The germline CDR1 and CDR2 sequences are MNHNY and SVGAGI (reference sequence). The CDR3 loop reads CASRHRVDNEKLFF. CDR3 DNA sequence: TGTGCCAGCAGACACAGGGTGGATAATGAAAAACTGTTTTTT.

This sequence joins TRBV12-3 or TRBV12-4 and TRBJ2-3; D tentatively fits TRBD1 or TRBD2 (5 bases each). This CDR3 contains 13 residues. V shed 8 bases and J shed 8 bases, with 17 bases lying between them. The CDR3 nucleotides read TGTGCCAGCGGTATCGGGACCCACGGTACGCAGTATTTT. Translation: CASGIGTHGTQYF.